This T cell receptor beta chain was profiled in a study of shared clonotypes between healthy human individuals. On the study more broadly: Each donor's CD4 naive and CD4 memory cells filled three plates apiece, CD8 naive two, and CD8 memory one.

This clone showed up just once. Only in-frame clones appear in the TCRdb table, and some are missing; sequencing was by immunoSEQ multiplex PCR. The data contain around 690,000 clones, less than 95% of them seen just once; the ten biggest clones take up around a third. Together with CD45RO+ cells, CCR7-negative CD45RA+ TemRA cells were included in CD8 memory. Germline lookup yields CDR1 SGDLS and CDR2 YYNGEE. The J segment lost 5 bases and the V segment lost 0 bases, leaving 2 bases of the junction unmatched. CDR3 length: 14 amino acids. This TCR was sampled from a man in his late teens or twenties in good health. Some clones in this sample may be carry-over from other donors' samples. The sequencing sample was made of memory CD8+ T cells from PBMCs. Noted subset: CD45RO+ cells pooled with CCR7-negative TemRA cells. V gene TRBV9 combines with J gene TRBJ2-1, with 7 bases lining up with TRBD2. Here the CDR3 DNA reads TGTGCCAGCAGCGTAGAGAGCGGGGACAATGAGCAGTTCTTC. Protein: CASSVESGDNEQFF.